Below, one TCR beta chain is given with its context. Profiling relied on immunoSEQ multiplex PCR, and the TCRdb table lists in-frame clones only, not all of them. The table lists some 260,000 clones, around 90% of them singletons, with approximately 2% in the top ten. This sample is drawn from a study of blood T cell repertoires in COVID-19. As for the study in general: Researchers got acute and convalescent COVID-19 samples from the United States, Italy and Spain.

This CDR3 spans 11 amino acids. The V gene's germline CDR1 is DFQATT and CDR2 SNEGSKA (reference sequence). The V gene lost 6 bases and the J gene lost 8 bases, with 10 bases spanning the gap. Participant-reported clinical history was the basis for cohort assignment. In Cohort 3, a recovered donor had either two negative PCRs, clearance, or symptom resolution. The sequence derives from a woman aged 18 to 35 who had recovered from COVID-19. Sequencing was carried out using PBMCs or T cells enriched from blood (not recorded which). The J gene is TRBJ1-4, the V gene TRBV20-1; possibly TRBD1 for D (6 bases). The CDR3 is CSAGQGEKLFF. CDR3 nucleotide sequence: TGCAGTGCGGGACAAGGGGAAAAACTGTTTTTT.